This is a list of T cell receptor beta chains from one sample in a study of blood T cell repertoires in COVID-19. The table came from immunoSEQ multiplex PCR; TCRdb's copy has only in-frame clones and leaves some out. The sample yields 250,000 to 300,000 clones, around nine tenths seen once. The sample was peripheral blood. These receptors were taken from a woman in her 30s with COVID-19, enrolled during active disease. Each CDR3 is given with its conserved first and last residue. A D gene is named only where the DNA matches it firmly. Rows may omit the clone size; those that give it use once, few, many or a size class.

V	size	J	D	CDR3	DNA
TRBV13	.	TRBJ1-5	.	CASSLGHNQPQHF	TGTGCCAGCAGCTTAGGCCACAATCAGCCCCAGCATTTT
TRBV7-9	.	TRBJ2-5	.	CASIQKGTGRRETQYF	TGTGCCAGCATCCAAAAGGGGACGGGGAGGAGAGAGACCCAGTACTTC
TRBV30	.	TRBJ2-7	TRBD1	CAWSPLPGQGIYEQYF	TGTGCCTGGAGTCCACTCCCGGGACAGGGAATCTACGAGCAGTACTTC
TRBV5-6	.	TRBJ1-1	TRBD1	CASSSVGTVTEAFF	TGTGCCAGCAGCTCGGTCGGGACAGTTACTGAAGCTTTCTTT
TRBV2	.	TRBJ1-2	.	CASKASGTSYGYTF	TGTGCCAGCAAAGCCTCAGGAACCTCCTATGGCTACACCTTC
TRBV3-1/TRBV3-2	.	TRBJ2-3	.	CASSQARTDFNTQYF	TGTGCCAGCAGCCAGGCAAGGACAGACTTCAATACGCAGTATTTT
TRBV7-6	.	TRBJ2-1	.	CASSFGQGYNEQFF	TGTGCCAGCAGCTTCGGGCAGGGGTACAATGAGCAGTTCTTC
TRBV25-1	.	TRBJ1-4	.	CASSEYGTAGEKLFF	TGTGCCAGCAGTGAATATGGCACAGCTGGTGAAAAACTGTTTTTT
TRBV21-1	.	TRBJ2-5	.	CASSEGARKETQYF	TGTGCCAGCAGCGAGGGGGCCCGCAAAGAGACCCAGTACTTC
TRBV5-1	.	TRBJ2-6	.	CASSLSSGPSGANVLTF	TGCGCCAGCAGCCTGTCGTCAGGTCCCTCTGGGGCCAACGTCCTGACTTTC
TRBV4-2	.	TRBJ1-4	TRBD1	CASSLFSTGVLNEKLFF	TGTGCCAGCAGCCTCTTCTCTACAGGGGTACTTAATGAAAAACTGTTTTTT
TRBV28	.	TRBJ1-1	.	CASSLGQATEAFF	TGTGCCAGCAGTTTGGGGCAGGCGACTGAAGCTTTCTTT
TRBV6-4	once	TRBJ2-3	TRBD2	CASSGARVAGGKNTQYF	TGTGCCAGCAGTGGGGCCCGGGTAGCGGGGGGCAAGAATACGCAGTATTTT
TRBV5-1	.	TRBJ2-3	.	CASSLAPSLKDTQYF	TGCGCCAGCAGCTTGGCTCCGAGCCTGAAGGATACGCAGTATTTT
TRBV7-9	.	TRBJ2-2	TRBD1	CASSTRGTGELFF	TGTGCCAGCAGCACCAGGGGGACCGGGGAGCTGTTTTTT
TRBV9	.	TRBJ1-6	TRBD1	CASSTGGQGNSPLHF	TGTGCCAGCAGCACTGGGGGACAGGGTAATTCACCCCTCCACTTT
TRBV6-5	.	TRBJ1-4	TRBD1	CASSMKGGEKLFF	TGTGCCAGCAGTATGAAAGGGGGCGAAAAACTGTTTTTT
TRBV7-6	.	TRBJ2-3	TRBD2	CASSLELAGGAGDTQYF	TGTGCCAGCAGCTTAGAACTTGCCGGGGGGGCTGGAGATACGCAGTATTTT
TRBV20-1	.	TRBJ1-1	.	CSASLYGTQNTEAFF	TGCAGTGCTAGTTTATATGGGACACAGAACACTGAAGCTTTCTTT